These T cell receptor beta chains were read from a single sample in a study of regulatory T cells in long-lasting Graves disease. MiXCR, applied by TCRdb to the multiplex PCR reads, yields one record per CDR3 protein. The sample includes roughly 560,000 distinct CDR3 sequences, more than 15% of them seen just once. The same data also went into a second study, on T cells in Graves' hyperthyroidism and ophthalmopathy.

Sequencing was performed on peripheral blood mononuclear cells (PBMCs), taken at new diagnosis, from a patient treated with antithyroid drugs. The source is a woman aged 35-65 years with Graves disease. Each CDR3 is given with its conserved first and last residue. The D gene is left open where the match is weak. Clone size, where shown, is once, few, many, or a class for clones that have expanded.

V: TRBV2; D: .; J: TRBJ2-1; size: many; DNA: TGTGCCAGCAGTGTGACGGGGGGCCCCTACAATGAGCAGTTCTTC; CDR3: CASSVTGGPYNEQFF
V: TRBV12-3/TRBV12-4; D: .; J: TRBJ2-7; size: many; DNA: TGTGCCAGCAGTTTACCCATCGGGCTCGGAGGCTACGAGCAGTACTTC; CDR3: CASSLPIGLGGYEQYF
V: TRBV20-1; D: .; J: TRBJ1-2; size: many; DNA: TGCAGTGCTATCCGGGACACCGTGGGCTATGGCTACACCTTC; CDR3: CSAIRDTVGYGYTF
V: TRBV20-1; D: .; J: TRBJ2-2; size: few; DNA: TGCAGTGCTAGTACTGGGAGAACCGGGGAGCTGTTTTTT; CDR3: CSASTGRTGELFF
V: TRBV29-1; D: .; J: TRBJ2-5; size: .; DNA: TGCAGCGTTGAAACCCAGCGCGGGGAGACCCAGTACTTC; CDR3: CSVETQRGETQYF
V: TRBV19; D: .; J: TRBJ1-3; size: .; DNA: TGTGCCAGTAGTGCAAGCCCTGGCCGCAACTCTGGAAACACCATATATTTT; CDR3: CASSASPGRNSGNTIYF
V: TRBV6-5; D: TRBD1; J: TRBJ2-1; size: .; DNA: TGTGCCAGCAGTTACGGAACAGGGGAGTTCTTC; CDR3: CASSYGTGEFF
V: TRBV18; D: TRBD1; J: TRBJ2-7; size: many; DNA: TGTGCCAGCTCACCCTCTCGGACAGGGAACGGTTACGAGCAGTACTTC; CDR3: CASSPSRTGNGYEQYF
V: TRBV28; D: TRBD2; J: TRBJ2-3; size: many; DNA: TGTGCCAGCAGGACGGGGGGGCGGGGGCTAGAAGATACGCAGTATTTT; CDR3: CASRTGGRGLEDTQYF
V: TRBV2; D: .; J: TRBJ1-2; size: many; DNA: TGTGCCAGCGGGGGGCAGGGAACGGGTAGTGGCTACACCTTC; CDR3: CASGGQGTGSGYTF
V: TRBV7-2; D: .; J: TRBJ1-2; size: .; DNA: TGTGCCAGCAGCTTAGCTCGGGGCAGTTACTATGGCTACACCTTC; CDR3: CASSLARGSYYGYTF
V: TRBV12-3/TRBV12-4; D: .; J: TRBJ1-2; size: .; DNA: TGTGCCAGCAGTTTTTGGCCGGCCGGGATTCCCTTAGGCTACACCTTC; CDR3: CASSFWPAGIPLGYTF
V: TRBV12-3/TRBV12-4; D: .; J: TRBJ2-3; size: few; DNA: TGTGCCAACAGTCCTGAGGCCACAGATACGCAGTATTTT; CDR3: CANSPEATDTQYF
V: TRBV7-3; D: TRBD2; J: TRBJ2-1; size: .; DNA: TGTGCCAGCAGCCCAGTCGGCGGGGGGGTAGGGAATGAGCAGTTCTTC; CDR3: CASSPVGGGVGNEQFF
V: TRBV3-1; D: .; J: TRBJ2-3; size: few; DNA: TGTGCCAGCAGGCCGGAAGTCACAGATACGCAGTATTTT; CDR3: CASRPEVTDTQYF
V: TRBV6-2/TRBV6-3; D: .; J: TRBJ2-1; size: many; DNA: TGTGCCAGCAATAGTGGAGGGTTCGGTGAGCAGTTCTTC; CDR3: CASNSGGFGEQFF
V: TRBV11-2; D: TRBD1; J: TRBJ2-7; size: many; DNA: TGTGCCAGCAGCTTAACTCCCCCGGGACAGGGTGTCTCGATAAGTCACGAGCAGTACTTC; CDR3: CASSLTPPGQGVSISHEQYF
V: TRBV7-2; D: .; J: TRBJ2-5; size: .; DNA: TGTGCCAGCAGCCGGGTTTGGGCGGGGGAGACCCAGTACTTC; CDR3: CASSRVWAGETQYF
V: TRBV15; D: .; J: TRBJ1-1; size: few; DNA: TGTGCCACCAGCCACGACATTTCCATGAACACTGAAGCTTTCTTT; CDR3: CATSHDISMNTEAFF
V: TRBV7-9; D: .; J: TRBJ2-5; size: .; DNA: TGTGCCAGCAGCTACCTCGGACGGGCACAAGAGACCCAGTACTTC; CDR3: CASSYLGRAQETQYF
V: TRBV20-1; D: .; J: TRBJ1-2; size: many; DNA: TGCAGTGCCAAACGACAGTCACTGGATGGCTACACCTTC; CDR3: CSAKRQSLDGYTF
V: TRBV19; D: .; J: TRBJ2-6; size: few; DNA: TGTGCCAGTAGTATTGTACTCCTCAACGTCCTGACTTTC; CDR3: CASSIVLLNVLTF
V: TRBV28; D: TRBD2; J: TRBJ2-2; size: few; DNA: TGTGCCAGCATCCAGCCACCGGGACTAGCGGGGGGGGGAAACACCGGGGAGCTGTTTTTT; CDR3: CASIQPPGLAGGGNTGELFF
V: TRBV6-1; D: .; J: TRBJ1-1; size: .; DNA: TGTGCCAGCAAGCAGGGGACTGAAGCTTTCTTT; CDR3: CASKQGTEAFF
V: TRBV27; D: TRBD1; J: TRBJ1-6; size: .; DNA: TGTGCCAGCAGTCCTGGGACAGGGTGGTCACCCCTCCACTTT; CDR3: CASSPGTGWSPLHF
V: TRBV2; D: TRBD1; J: TRBJ2-2; size: .; DNA: TGTGCCAGCAGTGGTTGGGACAGGGGGCTGCGACCGAACACCGGGGAGCTGTTTTTT; CDR3: CASSGWDRGLRPNTGELFF
V: TRBV14; D: TRBD2; J: TRBJ2-3; size: .; DNA: TGTGCCAGCAGCCAAGACCTGGGACTAGCGGAAATAAGAGATACGCAGTATTTT; CDR3: CASSQDLGLAEIRDTQYF
V: TRBV30; D: .; J: TRBJ1-6; size: .; DNA: TGTGCCTGGAAACAGTATAATTTACCCCTCCACTTT; CDR3: CAWKQYNLPLHF
V: TRBV12-3/TRBV12-4; D: .; J: TRBJ2-3; size: .; DNA: TGTGCCAGCAACCTTAGCGGCTCGTTAAATACGCAGTATTTT; CDR3: CASNLSGSLNTQYF
V: TRBV27; D: TRBD2; J: TRBJ2-3; size: .; DNA: TGTGCCAGCAGTAAAGGACTAGCGGGGGGCACAGATACGCAGTATTTT; CDR3: CASSKGLAGGTDTQYF
V: TRBV5-1; D: .; J: TRBJ2-1; size: many; DNA: TGCGCCAGCAGAGGGAGGACAGAGAACAATGAGCAGTTCTTC; CDR3: CASRGRTENNEQFF
V: TRBV19; D: .; J: TRBJ1-1; size: .; DNA: TGTGCCAGTATCCCCAGTGGGACATACACTGAAGCTTTCTTT; CDR3: CASIPSGTYTEAFF
V: TRBV5-6; D: .; J: TRBJ2-5; size: few; DNA: TGTGCCAGCAGCTTGGGAGGCAGGGAAAAGACGGAGACCCAGTACTTC; CDR3: CASSLGGREKTETQYF
V: TRBV2; D: .; J: TRBJ1-2; size: few; DNA: TGTGCCAGCAGTGAAGCCTGGACGGCCTATGGCTACACCTTC; CDR3: CASSEAWTAYGYTF
V: TRBV6-1; D: .; J: TRBJ1-6; size: many; DNA: TGTGCCAGCAGTGCCGAGACAGGATCACCCCTCCACTTT; CDR3: CASSAETGSPLHF
V: TRBV28; D: .; J: TRBJ1-4; size: .; DNA: TGTGCCAGCAGTTCCGGGACCCTAAATGAAAAACTGTTTTTT; CDR3: CASSSGTLNEKLFF
V: TRBV2; D: .; J: TRBJ2-7; size: many; DNA: TGTGCCAGCAGTGAATGGAGCTCCTACGAGCAGTACTTC; CDR3: CASSEWSSYEQYF
V: TRBV5-5; D: TRBD1; J: TRBJ1-2; size: few; DNA: TGTGCCAGCAGCTTGGCCCCCGGGACAGGGGTTCCTGGCTACACCTTC; CDR3: CASSLAPGTGVPGYTF
V: TRBV30; D: .; J: TRBJ2-2; size: few; DNA: TGTGCCTGGAGTGCAGGGAGAACTTACACCGGGGAGCTGTTTTTT; CDR3: CAWSAGRTYTGELFF
V: TRBV12-5; D: .; J: TRBJ1-6; size: .; DNA: TGTGCTAGTGTCAGGTCCGGGGGAGGGGAAGATTCACCCCTCCACTTT; CDR3: CASVRSGGGEDSPLHF
V: TRBV13; D: .; J: TRBJ2-5; size: .; DNA: TGTGCCAGCAGTTACTTAGGTGCGACCGCCCAGTACTTC; CDR3: CASSYLGATAQYF
V: TRBV20-1; D: .; J: TRBJ2-7; size: few; DNA: TGCAGTGCTAGAGATCGTGGGCCCGGCGAGCAGTACTTC; CDR3: CSARDRGPGEQYF
V: TRBV10-2; D: .; J: TRBJ2-1; size: .; DNA: TGCGCCAGCAGTGCGGTGCGCAATGAGCAGTTCTTC; CDR3: CASSAVRNEQFF
V: TRBV7-2; D: .; J: TRBJ2-5; size: .; DNA: TGTGCCAGCAGCTCACCCGCCACAGAAATCACGAGGACCCAGTACTTC; CDR3: CASSSPATEITRTQYF
V: TRBV7-2; D: .; J: TRBJ2-3; size: few; DNA: TGTGCCAGCAGCTTAGTAGGCAGGGCCATTAGCACAGATACGCAGTATTTT; CDR3: CASSLVGRAISTDTQYF
V: TRBV12-3/TRBV12-4; D: TRBD1; J: TRBJ2-7; size: many; DNA: TGTGCCAGCAGTCGGACAGGGCAAGGCTACGAGCAGTACTTC; CDR3: CASSRTGQGYEQYF
V: TRBV27; D: TRBD1; J: TRBJ2-5; size: many; DNA: TGTGCCAGCAGCCCTACGGACAGGGAACAAGAGACCCAGTACTTC; CDR3: CASSPTDREQETQYF
V: TRBV6-2/TRBV6-3; D: .; J: TRBJ1-5; size: few; DNA: TGTGCCAGCAGTCCGCAACGAGGGTCCCTTAATCAGCCCCAGCATTTT; CDR3: CASSPQRGSLNQPQHF
V: TRBV7-9; D: TRBD1; J: TRBJ1-1; size: .; DNA: TGTGCCAGCAGCTCATCCGGGACAGGGGTTTTACGTGGTTTGAACACTGAAGCTTTCTTT; CDR3: CASSSSGTGVLRGLNTEAFF
V: TRBV7-6; D: .; J: TRBJ2-1; size: many; DNA: TGTGCCAGCAGCGCGGGACCCAACAATGAGCAGTTCTTC; CDR3: CASSAGPNNEQFF
V: TRBV7-2; D: TRBD2; J: TRBJ2-1; size: .; DNA: TGTGCCAGCAGCCCCCGCGCTAGCGGCTACAATGAGCAGTTCTTC; CDR3: CASSPRASGYNEQFF
V: TRBV5-1; D: .; J: TRBJ1-6; size: few; DNA: TGCGCCAGCAGCTTGGCGACCCCGAGGGGTTCACCCCTCCACTTT; CDR3: CASSLATPRGSPLHF
V: TRBV2; D: .; J: TRBJ2-2; size: .; DNA: TGTGCCAGCAACTGGGACCTCCACACCGGGGAGCTGTTTTTT; CDR3: CASNWDLHTGELFF
V: TRBV7-9; D: TRBD2; J: TRBJ2-2; size: .; DNA: TGTGCCAGCAGTGAACCCGGGCTAGCGGGGTACACCGGGGAGCTGTTTTTT; CDR3: CASSEPGLAGYTGELFF
V: TRBV20-1; D: .; J: TRBJ2-1; size: many; DNA: TGCAGTGCGGGTCTAAACAATGAGCAGTTCTTC; CDR3: CSAGLNNEQFF
V: TRBV2; D: TRBD2; J: TRBJ2-7; size: .; DNA: TGTGCCAGCAGTCTAGCGGGGGGGACTGAGCAGTACTTC; CDR3: CASSLAGGTEQYF
V: TRBV2; D: TRBD1; J: TRBJ1-2; size: many; DNA: TGTGCCAGCAGTGAAGGTCAGGGGGTGATGTATGGCTACACCTTC; CDR3: CASSEGQGVMYGYTF
V: TRBV2; D: .; J: TRBJ1-5; size: many; DNA: TGTGCCAGCAGTGCCGGCCAGTTTAGTAGCAATCAGCCCCAGCATTTT; CDR3: CASSAGQFSSNQPQHF
V: TRBV7-2; D: TRBD2; J: TRBJ2-5; size: many; DNA: TGTGCCAGCAGCTGGGCTAGCGGGGGAACGGAGACCCAGTACTTC; CDR3: CASSWASGGTETQYF